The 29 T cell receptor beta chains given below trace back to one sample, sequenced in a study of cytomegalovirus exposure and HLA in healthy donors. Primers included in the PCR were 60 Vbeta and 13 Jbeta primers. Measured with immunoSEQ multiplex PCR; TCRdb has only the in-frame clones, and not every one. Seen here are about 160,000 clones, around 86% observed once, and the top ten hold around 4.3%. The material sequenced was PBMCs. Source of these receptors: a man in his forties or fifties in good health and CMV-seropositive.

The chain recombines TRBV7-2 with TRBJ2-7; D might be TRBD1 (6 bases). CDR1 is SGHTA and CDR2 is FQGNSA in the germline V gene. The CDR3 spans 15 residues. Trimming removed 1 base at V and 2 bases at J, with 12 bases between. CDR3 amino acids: CASSLDGGAAYEQYF. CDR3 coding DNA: TGTGCCAGCAGCTTAGATGGGGGCGCCGCCTACGAGCAGTACTTC.

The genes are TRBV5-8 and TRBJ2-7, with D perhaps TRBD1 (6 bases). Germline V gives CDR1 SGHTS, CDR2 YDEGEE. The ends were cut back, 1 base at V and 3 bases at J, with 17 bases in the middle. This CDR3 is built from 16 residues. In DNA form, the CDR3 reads TGTGCCAGCAGCTTGAATGGGGGACATAGGAACTACGAGCAGTACTTC. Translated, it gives CASSLNGGHRNYEQYF.

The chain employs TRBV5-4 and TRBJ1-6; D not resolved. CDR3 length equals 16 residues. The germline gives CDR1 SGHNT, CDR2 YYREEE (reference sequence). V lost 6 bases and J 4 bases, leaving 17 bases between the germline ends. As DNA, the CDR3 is TGTGCCAGCACATCACGGGAAGGAGGGTATAATTCACCCCTCCACTTT. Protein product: CASTSREGGYNSPLHF.

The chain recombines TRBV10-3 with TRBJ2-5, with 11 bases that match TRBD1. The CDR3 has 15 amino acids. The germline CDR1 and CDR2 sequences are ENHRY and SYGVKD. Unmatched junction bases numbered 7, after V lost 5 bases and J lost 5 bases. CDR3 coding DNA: TGTGCCATCAGTTCCGGGACAGGGGGTAGGGAGACCCAGTACTTC. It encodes CAISSGTGGRETQYF.

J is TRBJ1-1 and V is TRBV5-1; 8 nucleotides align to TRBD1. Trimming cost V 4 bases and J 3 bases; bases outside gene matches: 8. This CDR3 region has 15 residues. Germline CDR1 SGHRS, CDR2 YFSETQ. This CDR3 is CASSVDRGPYTEAFF. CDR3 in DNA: TGCGCCAGCAGCGTAGACAGGGGACCCTACACTGAAGCTTTCTTT. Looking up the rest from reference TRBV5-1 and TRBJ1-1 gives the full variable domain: KAGVTQTPRYLIKTRGQQVTLSCSPISGHRSVSWYQQTPGQGLQFLFEYFSETQRNKGNFPGRFSGRQFSNSRSEMNVSTLELGDSALYLCASSVDRGPYTEAFFGQGTRLTVV.

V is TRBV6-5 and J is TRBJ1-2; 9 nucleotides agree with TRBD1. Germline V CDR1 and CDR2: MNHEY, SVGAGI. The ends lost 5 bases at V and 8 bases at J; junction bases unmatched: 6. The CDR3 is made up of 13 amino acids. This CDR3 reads CASSGYRGQGYTF. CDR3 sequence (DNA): TGTGCCAGCAGTGGATACAGGGGGCAAGGCTACACCTTC.

In DNA form, the CDR3 reads TGTGCCAGCAGCTTAAAGAGACAGGGGAACAATGAGCAGTTCTTC. Translating gives CASSLKRQGNNEQFF. The chain combines TRBV7-6 with TRBJ2-1; 8 positions match TRBD1. Unmatched junction bases numbered 5, after V lost 2 bases and J lost 5 bases. This CDR3 region has 15 residues. Per the germline V gene, CDR1 is SGHVS and CDR2 is FNYEAQ.

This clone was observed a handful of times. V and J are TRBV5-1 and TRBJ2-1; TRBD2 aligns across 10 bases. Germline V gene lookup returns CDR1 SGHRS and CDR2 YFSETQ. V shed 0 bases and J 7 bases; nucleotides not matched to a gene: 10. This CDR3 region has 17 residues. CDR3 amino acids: CASSLALAGASGNEQFF. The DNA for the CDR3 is TGCGCCAGCAGCTTGGCCCTAGCGGGAGCCTCAGGGAATGAGCAGTTCTTC.

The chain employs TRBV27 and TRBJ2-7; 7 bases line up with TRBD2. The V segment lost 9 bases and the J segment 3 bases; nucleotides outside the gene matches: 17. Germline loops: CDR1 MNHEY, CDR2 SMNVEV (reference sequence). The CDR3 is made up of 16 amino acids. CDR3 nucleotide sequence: TGTGCCAGGGGGGGGAGGGTGGAACCGTTATACTACGAGCAGTACTTC. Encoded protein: CARGGRVEPLYYEQYF.

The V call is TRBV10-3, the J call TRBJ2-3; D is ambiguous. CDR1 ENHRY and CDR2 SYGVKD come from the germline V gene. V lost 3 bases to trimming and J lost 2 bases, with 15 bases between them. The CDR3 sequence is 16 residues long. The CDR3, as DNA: TGTGCCATCAGTGATTGGAGTGGCGGCCCCACAGATACGCAGTATTTT. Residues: CAISDWSGGPTDTQYF.

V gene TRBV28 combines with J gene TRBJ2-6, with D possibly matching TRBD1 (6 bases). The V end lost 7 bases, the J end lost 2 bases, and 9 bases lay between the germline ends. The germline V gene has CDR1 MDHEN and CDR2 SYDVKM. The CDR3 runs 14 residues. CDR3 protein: CASNRDPGANVLTF. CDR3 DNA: TGTGCCAGCAACAGGGACCCTGGGGCCAACGTCCTGACTTTC.

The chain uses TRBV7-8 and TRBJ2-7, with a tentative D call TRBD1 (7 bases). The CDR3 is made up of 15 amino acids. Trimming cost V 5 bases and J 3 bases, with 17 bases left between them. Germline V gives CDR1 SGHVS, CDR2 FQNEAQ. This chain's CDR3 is CASSPRGGTVYEQYF. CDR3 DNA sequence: TGTGCCAGCAGCCCACGAGGCGGGACAGTCTACGAGCAGTACTTC.

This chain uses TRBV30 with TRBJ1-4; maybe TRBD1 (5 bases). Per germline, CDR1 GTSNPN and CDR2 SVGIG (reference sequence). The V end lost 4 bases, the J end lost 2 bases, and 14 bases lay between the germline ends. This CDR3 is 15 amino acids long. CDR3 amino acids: CAWNTEGLTNEKLFF. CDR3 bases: TGTGCCTGGAACACGGAGGGGTTGACTAATGAAAAACTGTTTTTT.

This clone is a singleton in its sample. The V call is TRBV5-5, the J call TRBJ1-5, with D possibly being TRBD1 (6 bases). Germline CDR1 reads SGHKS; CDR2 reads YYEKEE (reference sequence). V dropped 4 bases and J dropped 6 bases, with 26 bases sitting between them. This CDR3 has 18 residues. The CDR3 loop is CASSPSPQLGTGSQPQHF. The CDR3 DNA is TGTGCCAGCAGCCCCTCTCCCCAGCTTGGAACAGGGAGTCAGCCCCAGCATTTT.

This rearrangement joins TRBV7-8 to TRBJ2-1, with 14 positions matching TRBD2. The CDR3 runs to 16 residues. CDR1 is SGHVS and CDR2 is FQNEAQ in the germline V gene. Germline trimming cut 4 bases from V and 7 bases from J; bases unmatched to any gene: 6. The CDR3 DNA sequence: TGTGCCAGCAGCTCGGGACTAGCGGGAGTATGGAATGAGCAGTTCTTC. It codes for CASSSGLAGVWNEQFF.

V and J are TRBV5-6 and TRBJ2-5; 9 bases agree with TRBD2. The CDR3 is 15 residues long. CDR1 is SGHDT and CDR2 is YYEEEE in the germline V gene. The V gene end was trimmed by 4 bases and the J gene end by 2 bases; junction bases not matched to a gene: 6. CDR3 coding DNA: TGTGCCAGCAGCAAGGGACTAGCAGGGCAAGAGACCCAGTACTTC. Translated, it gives CASSKGLAGQETQYF. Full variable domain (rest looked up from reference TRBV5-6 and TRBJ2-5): DAGVTQSPTHLIKTRGQQVTLRCSPKSGHDTVSWYQQALGQGPQFIFQYYEEEERQRGNFPDRFSGHQFPNYSSELNVNALLLGDSALYLCASSKGLAGQETQYFGPGTRLLVL.

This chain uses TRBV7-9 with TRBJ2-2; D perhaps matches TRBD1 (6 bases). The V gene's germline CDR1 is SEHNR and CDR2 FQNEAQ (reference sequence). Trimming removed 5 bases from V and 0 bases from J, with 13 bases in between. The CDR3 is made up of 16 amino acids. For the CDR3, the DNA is TGTGCCAGCAGCCCCTCCTGGGGGCCGAACACCGGGGAGCTGTTTTTT. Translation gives CASSPSWGPNTGELFF.

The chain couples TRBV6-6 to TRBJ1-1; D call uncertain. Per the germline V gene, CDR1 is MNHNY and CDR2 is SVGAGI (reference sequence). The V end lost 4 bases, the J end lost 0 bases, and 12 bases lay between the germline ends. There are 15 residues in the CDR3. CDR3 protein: CASSSEGFLNTEAFF. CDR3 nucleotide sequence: TGTGCCAGCAGTTCCGAGGGATTCCTGAACACTGAAGCTTTCTTT.

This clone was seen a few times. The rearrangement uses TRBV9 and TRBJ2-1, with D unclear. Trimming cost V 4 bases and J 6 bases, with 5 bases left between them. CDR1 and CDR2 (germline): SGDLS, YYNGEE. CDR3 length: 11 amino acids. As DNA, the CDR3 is TGTGCCAGCAGCCATAGCAATGAGCAGTTCTTC. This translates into CASSHSNEQFF.

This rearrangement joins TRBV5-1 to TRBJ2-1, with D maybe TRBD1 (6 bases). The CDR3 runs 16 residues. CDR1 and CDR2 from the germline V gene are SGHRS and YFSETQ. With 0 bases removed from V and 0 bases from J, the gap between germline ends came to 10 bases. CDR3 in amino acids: CASSLGQDNSYNEQFF. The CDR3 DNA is TGCGCCAGCAGCTTGGGACAGGACAACTCCTACAATGAGCAGTTCTTC.

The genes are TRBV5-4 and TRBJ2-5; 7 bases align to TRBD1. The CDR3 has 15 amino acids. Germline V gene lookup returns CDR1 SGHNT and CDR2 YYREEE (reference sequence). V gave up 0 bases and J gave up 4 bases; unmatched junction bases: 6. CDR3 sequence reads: CASSLDQGDSETQYF. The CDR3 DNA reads TGTGCCAGCAGCTTGGATCAGGGGGATTCAGAGACCCAGTACTTC.

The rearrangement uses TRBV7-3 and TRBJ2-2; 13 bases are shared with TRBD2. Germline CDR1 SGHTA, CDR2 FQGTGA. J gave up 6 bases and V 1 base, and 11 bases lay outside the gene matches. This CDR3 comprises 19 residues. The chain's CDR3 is CASSLIPPRLAGGPGELFF. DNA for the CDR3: TGTGCCAGCAGCTTAATCCCCCCTCGACTAGCGGGGGGACCCGGGGAGCTGTTTTTT.

CDR3 nucleotides: TGTGCCAGCAGCAACCGGGACTCATCCGGGGAGCTGTTTTTT. Translating gives CASSNRDSSGELFF. V gene TRBV5-4 combines with J gene TRBJ2-2; possible D gene TRBD2, 6 bases. The CDR3 runs 14 residues. V was cut by 4 bases and J by 6 bases, with 13 bases left in between. Germline V gene lookup returns CDR1 SGHNT and CDR2 YYREEE (reference sequence).

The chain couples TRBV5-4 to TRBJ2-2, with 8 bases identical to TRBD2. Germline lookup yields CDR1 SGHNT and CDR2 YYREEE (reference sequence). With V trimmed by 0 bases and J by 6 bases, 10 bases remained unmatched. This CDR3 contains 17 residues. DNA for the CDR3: TGTGCCAGCAGCTTGGGCTCCGGGACTAGTTTCTCCGGGGAGCTGTTTTTT. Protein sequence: CASSLGSGTSFSGELFF.

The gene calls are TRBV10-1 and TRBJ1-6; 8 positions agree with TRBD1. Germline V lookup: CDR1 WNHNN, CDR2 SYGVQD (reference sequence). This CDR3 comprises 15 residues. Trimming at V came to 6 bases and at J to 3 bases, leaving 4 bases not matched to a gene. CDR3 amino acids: CASSLGQGYNSPLHF. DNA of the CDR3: TGCGCCAGCAGCCTCGGACAGGGCTATAATTCACCCCTCCACTTT.

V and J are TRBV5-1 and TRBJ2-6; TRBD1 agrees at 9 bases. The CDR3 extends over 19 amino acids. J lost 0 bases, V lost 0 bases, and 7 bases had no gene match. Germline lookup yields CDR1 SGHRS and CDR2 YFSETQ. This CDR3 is CASSLDGTGWLSGANVLTF. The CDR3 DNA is TGCGCCAGCAGCTTGGATGGGACAGGGTGGCTCTCTGGGGCCAACGTCCTGACTTTC.

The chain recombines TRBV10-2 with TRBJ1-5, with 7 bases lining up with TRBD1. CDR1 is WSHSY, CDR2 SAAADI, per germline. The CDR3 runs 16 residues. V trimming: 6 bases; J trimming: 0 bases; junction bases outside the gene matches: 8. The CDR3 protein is CASRPDRSYSNQPQHF. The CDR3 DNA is TGCGCCAGCAGACCGGACAGGTCTTATAGCAATCAGCCCCAGCATTTT.

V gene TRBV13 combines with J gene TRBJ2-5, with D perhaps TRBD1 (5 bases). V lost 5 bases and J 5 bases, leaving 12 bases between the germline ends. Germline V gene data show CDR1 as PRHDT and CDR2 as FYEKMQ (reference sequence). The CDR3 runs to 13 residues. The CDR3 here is CASSDQGGETQYF. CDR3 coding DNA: TGTGCCAGCAGCGATCAGGGTGGGGAGACCCAGTACTTC.

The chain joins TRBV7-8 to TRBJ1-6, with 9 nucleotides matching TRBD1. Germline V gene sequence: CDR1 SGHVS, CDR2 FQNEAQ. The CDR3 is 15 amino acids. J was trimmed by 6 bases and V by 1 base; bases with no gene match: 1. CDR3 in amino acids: CASSLGDRVNSPLHF. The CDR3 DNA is TGTGCCAGCAGCTTAGGGGACAGGGTTAATTCACCCCTCCACTTT.